This paragraph covers one T cell receptor (beta chain) sequence. The trim removed 11 bases at V and 8 bases at J, leaving 14 bases unmatched. Per germline, CDR1 MDHEN and CDR2 SYDVKM. CDR3 length: 14 residues. This record comes from a study of blood T cell repertoires in COVID-19. In the source study's methods: By means of reference gene primer amplification, nucleated cell counts were estimated. The method was immunoSEQ multiplex PCR; TCRdb's version includes in-frame clones alone and lacks a portion of them. The D gene and trimming were derived from the DNA, and the V and J assignments and clone size from that table. The repertoire includes about 49,000 clones, about 92% of them detected once, and over 0.95% sits in the top ten.

This sequence joins TRBV28 and TRBJ1-2, with 10 bases matching TRBD1. This TCR was recovered from a man in his 60s with COVID-19, enrolled during active disease. Source material: peripheral blood. The CDR3 reads CACVDGQGVRGYTF. The DNA of the CDR3 is TGTGCCTGTGTGGACGGACAGGGGGTCCGGGGCTACACCTTC.